This TCR beta chain was captured in a study of cytomegalovirus exposure and HLA in healthy donors. V was cut by 5 bases and J by 3 bases, with 16 bases left in between. In germline, CDR1 is SGHVS, CDR2 FQNEAQ. The CDR3 is 15 amino acids. Study-wide findings and caveats: A few CMV-associated chains proved CMV antigen-specific in vitro.

With regard to this clone: Its antigen is still unknown.

Generated by immunoSEQ multiplex PCR, the TCRdb table keeps only in-frame clones and is missing some. Of about 190,000 clones listed, about 80% are singletons. Material for sequencing was PBMCs. The chain couples TRBV7-8 to TRBJ1-2; a possible D gene is TRBD1 (6 bases). This TCR was sampled from a woman younger than 35 in good health and CMV-seropositive. The CDR3 sequence: CASSPRGGVDYGYTF. The CDR3 DNA reads as TGTGCCAGCAGCCCACGAGGGGGAGTTGACTATGGCTACACCTTC.